The source of this TCR beta chain is a study of metastatic and nonmetastatic thyroid tumors. Overall study: The authors compared repertoires across blood and tumor or nodule tissue from malignant and benign thyroid patients.

Patients were all untreated before their thyroid surgery. Original processing notes: Between-group CDR3 differences, defined by clinicopathological status, yielded a distant-metastasis classifier for papillary thyroid cancer. TCRdb redid the clone calls on the PCR reads using MiXCR. TCRdb, rather than the study authors, made the V and J calls. The table has tens of thousands of clones, approximately 20% seen once. Per germline, CDR1 LNHDA and CDR2 SQIVND (reference sequence). This CDR3 comprises 19 residues. Turning to this clone: No antigen is known for it. A read error may produce the germline difference seen at one junction end.

Study-wide points: Reported TCR beta diversity, measured in blood and tumor, was significantly higher for malignant thyroid tumors than for benign nodules.

This receptor was obtained from a female donor with papillary thyroid cancer or a benign thyroid nodule (not recorded which). Some clones in this sample may be carry-over from other donors' samples. Sample: adjacent normal tissue. This rearrangement joins TRBV19 to TRBJ1-6; no definite D call. CDR3 bases: TGTGCCAGTAGGTGGGCGTCCGGTAGGTGTCCCGGTACTAATTCGCCCCTCCACTTT. Protein sequence: CASRWASGRCPGTNSPLHF. Complete variable domain (other parts from reference TRBV19 and TRBJ1-6): DGGITQSPKYLFRKEGQNVTLSCEQNLNHDAMYWYRQDPGQGLRLIYYSQIVNDFQKGDIAEGYSVSREKKESFPLTVTSAQKNPTAFYLCASRWASGRCPGTNSPLHFGNGTRLTVT.